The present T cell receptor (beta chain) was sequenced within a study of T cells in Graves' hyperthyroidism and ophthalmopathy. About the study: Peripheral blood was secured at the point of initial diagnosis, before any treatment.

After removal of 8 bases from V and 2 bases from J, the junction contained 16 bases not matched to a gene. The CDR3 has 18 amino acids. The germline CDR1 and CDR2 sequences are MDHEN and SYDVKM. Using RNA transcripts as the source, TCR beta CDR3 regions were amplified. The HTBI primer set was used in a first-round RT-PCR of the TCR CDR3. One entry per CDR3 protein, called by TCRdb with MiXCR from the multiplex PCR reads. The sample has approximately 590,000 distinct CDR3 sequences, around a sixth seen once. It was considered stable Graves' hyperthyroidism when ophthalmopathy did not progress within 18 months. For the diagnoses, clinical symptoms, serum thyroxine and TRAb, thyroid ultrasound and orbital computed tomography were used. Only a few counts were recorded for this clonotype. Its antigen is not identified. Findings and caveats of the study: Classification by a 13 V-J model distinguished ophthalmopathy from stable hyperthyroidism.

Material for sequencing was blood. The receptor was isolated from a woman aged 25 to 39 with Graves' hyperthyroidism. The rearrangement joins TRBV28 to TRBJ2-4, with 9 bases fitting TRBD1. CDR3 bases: TGTGCCAGCGGGCGAACAGGGGGCCTTTTCGAGACCAAAAACATTCAGTACTTC. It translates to CASGRTGGLFETKNIQYF.